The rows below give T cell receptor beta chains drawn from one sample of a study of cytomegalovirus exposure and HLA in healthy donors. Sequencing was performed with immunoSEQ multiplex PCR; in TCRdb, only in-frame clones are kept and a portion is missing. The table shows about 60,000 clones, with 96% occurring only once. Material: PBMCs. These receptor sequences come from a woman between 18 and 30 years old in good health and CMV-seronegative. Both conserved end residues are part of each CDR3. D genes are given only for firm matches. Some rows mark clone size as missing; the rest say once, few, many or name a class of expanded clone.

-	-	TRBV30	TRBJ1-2	TGTGCCTGGAGTCGCGGAGGGGCGAGTAACTATGGCTACACCTTC	CAWSRGGASNYGYTF
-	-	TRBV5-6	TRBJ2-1	TGTGCCAGCAGCTCGACCCTCCGGGCCGTGGCGGGTGAGCAGTTCTTC	CASSSTLRAVAGEQFF
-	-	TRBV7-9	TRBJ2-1	TGTGCCAGCAGCCCAAGGGGGAGCTCCTACAATGAGCAGTTCTTC	CASSPRGSSYNEQFF
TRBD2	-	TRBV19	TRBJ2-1	TGTGCCAGTAGTTCCGGGGGAGGGGACTACAATGAGCAGTTCTTC	CASSSGGGDYNEQFF
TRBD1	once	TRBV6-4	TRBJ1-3	TGTGCCAGCAGTGACACCCAGGGACAGGGAAGGTCTGGAAACACCATATATTTT	CASSDTQGQGRSGNTIYF
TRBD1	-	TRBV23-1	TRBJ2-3	TGCGCCAGCAGTTCCCTTTTAGGGACAGGGGACGCAGATACGCAGTATTTT	CASSSLLGTGDADTQYF
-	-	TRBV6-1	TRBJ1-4	TGTGCCAGCAGTGAAGCCGGGGGAGCAACTAATGAAAAACTGTTTTTT	CASSEAGGATNEKLFF
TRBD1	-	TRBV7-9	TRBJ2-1	TGTGCCAGCACCGAGGGACAGTTGAGGAATGAGCAGTTCTTC	CASTEGQLRNEQFF
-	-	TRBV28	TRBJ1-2	TGTGCCAGCAGTTTACTGGGCAGACCAAACTATGGCTACACCTTC	CASSLLGRPNYGYTF
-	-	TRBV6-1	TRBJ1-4	TGTGCCAGCAGTGACCAACCCTGGGGGGCTAATGAAAAACTGTTTTTT	CASSDQPWGANEKLFF
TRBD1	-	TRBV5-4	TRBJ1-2	TGTGCCAGCAGCCCCGGACAGGAGCCCTACTATGGCTACACCTTC	CASSPGQEPYYGYTF
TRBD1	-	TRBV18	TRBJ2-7	TGTGCCAGCTCACCCACCGGACAGGGGGTGACCTACGAGCAGTACTTC	CASSPTGQGVTYEQYF
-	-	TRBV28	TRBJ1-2	TGTGCCAGCAGCCTCAGGGGTTATGGCTACACCTTC	CASSLRGYGYTF
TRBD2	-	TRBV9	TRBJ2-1	TGTGCCAGCAGCGTAGCTCCGCCTAGCGGGTCTATCTACAATGAGCAGTTCTTC	CASSVAPPSGSIYNEQFF
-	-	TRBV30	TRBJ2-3	TGTGCCTGGAGTCGCGGTAGCGGCACAGATACGCAGTATTTT	CAWSRGSGTDTQYF
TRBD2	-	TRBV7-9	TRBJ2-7	TGTGCCAGCAGCTTACCGACGAGCGGGGGGGTCACCTACGAGCAGTACTTC	CASSLPTSGGVTYEQYF
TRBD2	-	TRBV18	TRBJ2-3	TGTGCCAGCTCACCACGGGGCAGACTAGCCGGCACAGATACGCAGTATTTT	CASSPRGRLAGTDTQYF
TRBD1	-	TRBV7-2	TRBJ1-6	TGTGCCAGCAGCCACAAATTGACAGGGCATAATTCACCCCTCCACTTT	CASSHKLTGHNSPLHF
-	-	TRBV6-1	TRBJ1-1	TGTGCCAGCACCCCAAGGGTGGCAGCGGTTGAAGCTTTCTTT	CASTPRVAAVEAFF
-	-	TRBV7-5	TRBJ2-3	TGTGCCAGAAGCTCCGGACAGGTTTTTTCGGATACGCAGTATTTT	CARSSGQVFSDTQYF
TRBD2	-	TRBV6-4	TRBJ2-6	TGTGCCAGCAGTCAACCTCAACTAGCGGGAGGGCCTGGTGGGGCCAACGTCCTGACTTTC	CASSQPQLAGGPGGANVLTF
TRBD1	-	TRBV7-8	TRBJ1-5	TGTGCCAGCAGCTTAGCTTGGGACAGGGGAGGCAATCAGCCCCAGCATTTT	CASSLAWDRGGNQPQHF
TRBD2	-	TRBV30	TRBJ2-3	TGTGCCTGGAGTGCGATTAGCGGGGGGGGCACAGATACGCAGTATTTT	CAWSAISGGGTDTQYF
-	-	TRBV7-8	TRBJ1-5	TGTGCCAGCAGGGGGGGGACCGCGGGTCAGCCCCAGCATTTT	CASRGGTAGQPQHF
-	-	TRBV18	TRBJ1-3	TGTGCCAGCTCACCGAGACAGGCTGGAAACACCATATATTTT	CASSPRQAGNTIYF
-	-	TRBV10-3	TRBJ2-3	TGTGCCATCACCCGGACTAGCACAGATACGCAGTATTTT	CAITRTSTDTQYF
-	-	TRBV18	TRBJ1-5	TGTGCCAGCTCACCAGACTGGAATCAGCCCCAGCATTTT	CASSPDWNQPQHF
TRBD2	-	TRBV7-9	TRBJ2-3	TGTGCCAGCAGCTTAGGGACTAGGAGGGTCCCCACAGATACGCAGTATTTT	CASSLGTRRVPTDTQYF
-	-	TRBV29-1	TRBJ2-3	TGCAGCGTTGGGAGGACAGATACGCAGTATTTT	CSVGRTDTQYF
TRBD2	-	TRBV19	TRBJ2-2	TGTGCCAGTAGTATGGGGGGGAGGGCCCCCGGGGAGCTGTTTTTT	CASSMGGRAPGELFF
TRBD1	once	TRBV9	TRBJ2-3	TGTGCCAGCAGCGCGTCCGGGACAGGAGTCCAGGATACGCAGTATTTT	CASSASGTGVQDTQYF
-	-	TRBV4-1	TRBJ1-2	TGCGCCAGCAGCCAACCCCGGGGGGGCCCAAGGAGGGGCTACACCTTC	CASSQPRGGPRRGYTF
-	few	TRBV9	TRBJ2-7	TGTGCCAGCAGCGTAGGCGGACTAAACTACGAGCAGTACTTC	CASSVGGLNYEQYF
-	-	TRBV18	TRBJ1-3	TGTGCCAGCTCACCGGGGCTTTTGGAGGGAAACACCATATATTTT	CASSPGLLEGNTIYF
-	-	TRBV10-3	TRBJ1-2	TGTGCCATCAGCGCCGACTCTGGCTACACCTTC	CAISADSGYTF
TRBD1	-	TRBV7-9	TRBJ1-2	TGTGCCAGCAGCCTCCCCGGGACAGTGGGCTACACCTTC	CASSLPGTVGYTF
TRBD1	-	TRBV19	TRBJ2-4	TGTGCCAGTCGCCCCTGGACAGGGGTGGAATTAGCCAAAAACATTCAGTACTTC	CASRPWTGVELAKNIQYF
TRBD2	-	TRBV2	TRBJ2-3	TGTGCCACTTCGGGGGGGCCCCTCACAGATACGCAGTATTTT	CATSGGPLTDTQYF
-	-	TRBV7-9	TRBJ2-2	TGTGCCAGCAGCCCGCCAAGGCGGGAAAACACCGGGGAGCTGTTTTTT	CASSPPRRENTGELFF
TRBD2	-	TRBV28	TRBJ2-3	TGTGCCAGCACCCAACCACGGACTAGCGGGGGGACCATTACGCGCACAGATACGCAGTATTTT	CASTQPRTSGGTITRTDTQYF
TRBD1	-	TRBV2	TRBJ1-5	TGTGCCAGCAGTGACGGGGGACAGGCCGGTCAGCCCCAGCATTTT	CASSDGGQAGQPQHF